In this sample, the clone carrying this T cell receptor beta chain turned up many times. CDR1 is DFQATT, CDR2 SNEGSKA, per germline (reference sequence). This CDR3 has 14 amino acids. V was cut by 1 base and J by 2 bases, with 11 bases left in between. Every ophthalmopathy donor presented moderate-to-severe activity, CAS ≥3, NOSPECS ≥4 and duration under 3 months. Enrollment excluded any patients with other autoimmune diseases, uncontrolled infections, pregnancy or lactation. Investigators amplified TCR beta CDR3 regions from RNA transcripts. The workflow started with a first-round RT-PCR run with HTBI primers and then moved on to a second-round multiplex PCR. A single record per CDR3 protein comes from TCRdb applying MiXCR to the multiplex PCR reads. The sample holds 450,000 or so distinct CDR3 sequences, about an eighth seen once. This sample is drawn from a study of Graves' ophthalmopathy and Graves' hyperthyroidism.

The chain combines TRBV20-1 with TRBJ1-2; a possible D gene is TRBD1 (6 bases). This receptor was identified in a woman aged 25 to 39 with Graves' ophthalmopathy. Source material: blood. The CDR3 sequence: CSARVAGANYGYTF. In nucleotides, the CDR3 is TGCAGTGCTAGAGTTGCAGGGGCGAACTATGGCTACACCTTC.